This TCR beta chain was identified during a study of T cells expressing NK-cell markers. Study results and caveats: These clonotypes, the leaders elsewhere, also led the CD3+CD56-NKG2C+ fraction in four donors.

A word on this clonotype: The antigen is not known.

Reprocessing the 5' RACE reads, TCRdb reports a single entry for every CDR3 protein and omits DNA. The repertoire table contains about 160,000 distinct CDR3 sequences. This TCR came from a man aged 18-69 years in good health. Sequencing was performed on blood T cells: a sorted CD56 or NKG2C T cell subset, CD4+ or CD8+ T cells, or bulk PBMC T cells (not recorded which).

The CDR3 here is CASTPRSQGWEAFF. The rearrangement joins TRBV6-1 to TRBJ1-1; absent DNA, TCRdb's TRBD1 call cannot be checked. CDR1 and CDR2 from the germline V gene are MNHNS and SASEGT. The CDR3 totals 14 residues.